Below, 15 T cell receptor beta chains from the same sample are listed, as sequenced in a study of shared clonotypes between healthy human individuals. Profiled with immunoSEQ multiplex PCR; TCRdb holds only in-frame clones, not every one. The repertoire includes some 500,000 clones, 90% to 97% of them detected once, and roughly 0.06% sits in the top ten. Specimen: naive CD4+ T cells sorted from blood. Noted subset: CD45RA+ positively selected. These receptors were collected from a woman younger than 45 in good health.

This sequence joins TRBV7-3 and TRBJ1-1, with a possible D match to TRBD1 (5 bases). Germline V gene sequence: CDR1 SGHTA, CDR2 FQGTGA. V shed 1 base and J shed 6 bases, with 9 bases lying between them. This CDR3 spans 13 amino acids. CDR3 sequence (DNA): TGTGCCAGCAGCTTAATTTGGGGCGCTGAAGCTTTCTTT. Its protein is CASSLIWGAEAFF. The complete variable domain, with remaining parts taken from reference TRBV7-3 and TRBJ1-1, reads GAGVSQTPSNKVTEKGKYVELRCDPISGHTALYWYRQSLGQGPEFLIYFQGTGAADDSGLPNDRFFAVRPEGSVSTLKIQRTERGDSAVYLCASSLIWGAEAFFGQGTRLTVV.

This clone was seen a handful of times. This chain joins TRBV2 and TRBJ1-1; possibly TRBD1 for D (6 bases). CDR3 length equals 13 residues. Trimming shortened V by 3 bases and J by 4 bases, and 9 bases separated the two germline ends. Germline V gives CDR1 SNHLY, CDR2 FYNNEI. CDR3 sequence reads: CASSDRGGTEAFF. CDR3 DNA sequence: TGTGCCAGCAGTGACAGGGGAGGCACTGAAGCTTTCTTT.

The chain uses TRBV19 and TRBJ2-7; possibly TRBD1 or TRBD2 for D (5 bases each). V dropped 5 bases and J dropped 0 bases, with 14 bases sitting between them. CDR3 length equals 15 residues. In germline, CDR1 is LNHDA, CDR2 SQIVND (reference sequence). The CDR3 reads CASSPPPGTSYEQYF. Written as DNA, the CDR3 is TGTGCCAGTAGTCCTCCTCCCGGGACCTCCTACGAGCAGTACTTC.

The chain combines TRBV7-9 with TRBJ1-1; D is unresolved. V gave up 7 bases and J gave up 3 bases, with 15 bases separating them. This CDR3 is built from 14 residues. Germline V CDR1 and CDR2: SEHNR, FQNEAQ (reference sequence). DNA for the CDR3: TGTGCCAGCAACCGGGGAGTTTCGGACACTGAAGCTTTCTTT. As protein: CASNRGVSDTEAFF.

The chain has TRBV9 and TRBJ2-2, with 7 bases that match TRBD1. This CDR3 has 16 residues. Germline values: CDR1 SGDLS, CDR2 YYNGEE. After removal of 0 bases from V and 1 base from J, the junction contained 3 bases not matched to a gene. CDR3 sequence reads: CASSVAGQMNTGELFF. For the CDR3, the DNA is TGTGCCAGCAGCGTAGCGGGACAGATGAACACCGGGGAGCTGTTTTTT.

The J gene is TRBJ1-6, the V gene TRBV28; weak D call: TRBD1 (5 bases). This CDR3 is 14 amino acids long. Germline CDR1 is MDHEN and CDR2 is SYDVKM. Trimming stripped 7 bases from V and 8 bases from J, with 15 bases between. Here the CDR3 reads CASIIALGDSPLHF. The CDR3 DNA reads TGTGCCAGCATTATCGCGCTGGGGGATTCACCCCTCCACTTT. The variable domain in full, with the rest retrieved from reference TRBV28 and TRBJ1-6, is DVKVTQSSRYLVKRTGEKVFLECVQDMDHENMFWYRQDPGLGLRLIYFSYDVKMKEKGDIPEGYSVSREKKERFSLILESASTNQTSMYLCASIIALGDSPLHFGNGTRLTVT.

J is TRBJ2-5 and V is TRBV28; D is perhaps TRBD2 (6 bases). With 6 bases removed from V and 2 bases from J, the gap between germline ends came to 19 bases. Germline V gene data show CDR1 as MDHEN and CDR2 as SYDVKM. The CDR3 is made up of 16 amino acids. The CDR3 region has the DNA TGTGCCAGCAGCAACCCCCCGGGAGAGGGGCAAGAGACCCAGTACTTC. This codes for CASSNPPGEGQETQYF.

The chain is built from TRBV4-1 and TRBJ2-5; D possibly corresponds to TRBD1 (7 bases). There are 17 residues in the CDR3. Per germline, CDR1 MGHRA and CDR2 YSYEKL. With 0 bases removed from V and 0 bases from J, the gap between germline ends came to 14 bases. CDR3 sequence: CASSQERGTAYQETQYF. CDR3 in DNA: TGCGCCAGCAGCCAAGAGCGCGGGACAGCGTACCAAGAGACCCAGTACTTC.

This clone came up once. V gene TRBV28 combines with J gene TRBJ2-7, with TRBD1 matching over 9 bases. The CDR3 has 14 amino acids. Germline assignment: CDR1 MDHEN and CDR2 SYDVKM. V was clipped by 5 bases and J by 7 bases; unmatched bases: 9. The DNA for the CDR3 is TGTGCCAGCAGTATCATACAGGGGGCGGGTGAGCAGTACTTC. Protein sequence: CASSIIQGAGEQYF.

This chain joins TRBV13 and TRBJ1-3, with a weak D call TRBD1 (5 bases). The V end lost 5 bases, the J end lost 0 bases, and 8 bases lay between the germline ends. This CDR3 spans 14 amino acids. Germline V gene lookup returns CDR1 PRHDT and CDR2 FYEKMQ (reference sequence). DNA for the CDR3: TGTGCCAGCAGCCCCGGGGGCTCTGGAAACACCATATATTTT. Translation gives CASSPGGSGNTIYF.

This chain joins TRBV18 and TRBJ2-7, with unresolved D. Germline V gene sequence: CDR1 KGHSH, CDR2 LQKENI. Trimming removed 3 bases from V and 1 base from J, with 7 bases in between. The CDR3 spans 13 residues. CDR3 in amino acids: CASSPIRSYEQYF. DNA of the CDR3: TGTGCCAGCTCACCGATCCGATCCTACGAGCAGTACTTC. Full variable domain (remainder filled in from reference TRBV18 and TRBJ2-7): NAGVMQNPRHLVRRRGQEARLRCSPMKGHSHVYWYRQLPEEGLKFMVYLQKENIIDESGMPKERFSAEFPKEGPSILRIQQVVRGDSAAYFCASSPIRSYEQYFGPGTRLTVT.

The gene calls are TRBV5-1 and TRBJ1-5; 11 positions agree with TRBD1. This CDR3 has 15 residues. V gave up 4 bases and J gave up 4 bases; unmatched junction bases: 4. Germline V gene data show CDR1 as SGHRS and CDR2 as YFSETQ. CDR3 protein: CASSVGTGGNQPQHF. Here the CDR3 DNA reads TGCGCCAGCAGCGTTGGGACAGGGGGAAATCAGCCCCAGCATTTT.

The V call is TRBV28, the J call TRBJ1-1; 9 bases line up with TRBD1. Trimming cost V 4 bases and J 6 bases; bases outside gene matches: 9. Germline assignment: CDR1 MDHEN and CDR2 SYDVKM. The CDR3 runs to 15 residues. The CDR3 reads CASSSGGTGLAEAFF. The CDR3 DNA reads as TGTGCCAGCAGTTCCGGCGGGACAGGGTTAGCTGAAGCTTTCTTT.

The chain has TRBV11-2 and TRBJ2-4; 8 positions match TRBD2. Losses at the gene ends were 4 bases for V and 4 bases for J; bases not matched to a gene: 3. Germline assignment: CDR1 SGHAT and CDR2 FQNNGV. The CDR3 is made up of 14 amino acids. DNA for the CDR3: TGTGCCAGCAGCTCCATAGCGGGGAAAAACATTCAGTACTTC. This sequence encodes CASSSIAGKNIQYF.

This rearrangement joins TRBV30 to TRBJ1-2; D is undetermined. Trimming left V 0 bases short and J 4 bases short, with 9 bases between. The CDR3 has 13 amino acids. The germline V gene encodes CDR1 GTSNPN and CDR2 SVGIG (reference sequence). CDR3 nucleotide sequence: TGTGCCTGGAGTGTACGACACATCTATGGCTACACCTTC. The encoded protein is CAWSVRHIYGYTF. Looking up the rest from reference TRBV30 and TRBJ1-2 gives the full variable domain: SQTIHQWPATLVQPVGSPLSLECTVEGTSNPNLYWYRQAAGRGLQLLFYSVGIGQISSEVPQNLSASRPQDRQFILSSKKLLLSDSGFYLCAWSVRHIYGYTFGSGTRLTVV.